What follows are 17 T cell receptor beta chains derived from one specimen sequenced in a study of cytomegalovirus exposure and HLA in healthy donors. PCR was performed using 60 Vbeta and 13 Jbeta primers. The table came from immunoSEQ multiplex PCR; TCRdb's copy has only in-frame clones and leaves some out. The table has 100,000 or so clones, about 70% seen once. The specimen was PBMCs. Receptors were obtained from a human donor in good health.

The gene calls are TRBV30 and TRBJ2-3, with TRBD1 as a possible D gene (6 bases). Trimming removed 8 bases at V and 4 bases at J, with 19 bases between. CDR1 and CDR2 (germline): GTSNPN, SVGIG (reference sequence). The CDR3 is 14 residues long. The CDR3 reads CAGQQGFYADTQYF. In DNA, the CDR3 is TGTGCCGGTCAACAGGGATTTTATGCAGATACGCAGTATTTT.

This clone showed up just once. This chain connects TRBV29-1 to TRBJ1-1; 7 positions match TRBD1. The CDR3 consists of 11 residues. Germline V gene lookup returns CDR1 SQVTM and CDR2 ANQGSEA. V dropped 2 bases and J dropped 10; count of bases not matched to a gene: 4. CDR3 in DNA: TGCAGCGTTGAATGGAGACAGGGAGCTTTCTTT. Amino acids: CSVEWRQGAFF.

In this sample, this clone turned up a few times. The J gene is TRBJ2-5, the V gene TRBV19; a weak D match, TRBD1 (5 bases). V was shortened by 4 bases and J by 4 bases, with 10 bases between the two germline ends. The CDR3 sequence is 13 residues long. The V gene's germline CDR1 is LNHDA and CDR2 SQIVND (reference sequence). The CDR3 DNA sequence: TGTGCCAGTAGTACCCTCGACAGAGAGACCCAGTACTTC. It translates to CASSTLDRETQYF.

The genes are TRBV10-1 and TRBJ2-7; TRBD1 aligns across 7 bases. The CDR3 has 13 amino acids. From germline, CDR1 is WNHNN and CDR2 SYGVQD (reference sequence). V was clipped by 6 bases and J by 4 bases; unmatched bases: 6. The DNA for the CDR3 is TGCGCCAGCAGGAGGGACAGAGGTTACGAGCAGTACTTC. This codes for CASRRDRGYEQYF.

This clone was observed a single time. This chain uses TRBV6-5 with TRBJ2-1; 13 bases are shared with TRBD2. This CDR3 spans 16 amino acids. Trimming removed 4 bases from V and 7 bases from J; junction bases left unmatched: 7. CDR1 MNHEY and CDR2 SVGAGI come from the germline V gene. The CDR3 coding sequence is TGTGCCAGCAGTTCCCCCCGGACTAGCGGGAGTAATGAGCAGTTCTTC. This translates into CASSSPRTSGSNEQFF.

This chain connects TRBV18 to TRBJ2-7; D possibly corresponds to TRBD2 (6 bases). Germline values: CDR1 KGHSH, CDR2 LQKENI. This CDR3 spans 14 amino acids. V lost 3 bases and J 5 bases, leaving 14 bases between the germline ends. CDR3 sequence (DNA): TGTGCCAGCTCACCCCGGAGGGTCCCCGACGAGCAGTACTTC. It yields the protein CASSPRRVPDEQYF.

The genes are TRBV4-2 and TRBJ2-1; 9 bases are a match to TRBD2. The CDR3 is 16 amino acids. Germline CDR1 reads LGHNA; CDR2 reads YNFKEQ. With 1 base clipped from V and 5 bases from J, the junction kept 6 bases outside the gene matches. The DNA for the CDR3 is TGTGCCAGCAGCCAAGTTCGAGCGGGGGGACACAATGAGCAGTTCTTC. Its protein product is CASSQVRAGGHNEQFF.

This chain connects TRBV5-1 to TRBJ2-7; perhaps TRBD2 as D (5 bases). Germline V lookup: CDR1 SGHRS, CDR2 YFSETQ. V gave up 4 bases and J gave up 3 bases, with 8 bases separating them. The CDR3 length is 12 residues. The CDR3 reads CASSPEGYEQYF. As DNA, the CDR3 is TGCGCCAGCAGCCCCGAGGGCTACGAGCAGTACTTC.

The chain couples TRBV7-3 to TRBJ1-1, with TRBD1 matching over 10 bases. This CDR3 is 12 amino acids long. With 5 bases clipped from V and 8 bases from J, the junction kept 2 bases outside the gene matches. The germline CDR1 and CDR2 sequences are SGHTA and FQGTGA. CDR3 sequence reads: CASSQTGGEAFF. The CDR3 DNA is TGTGCCAGCAGCCAGACAGGGGGCGAAGCTTTCTTT.

About this clone itself: The germline gene is not matched at one end of the junction; a read error may be the cause. The chain links TRBV19 to TRBJ1-5, with TRBD1 as a possible D gene (6 bases). The germline CDR1 and CDR2 sequences are LNHDA and SQIVND (reference sequence). This CDR3 region has 13 residues. The CDR3 DNA reads as TGTGCCGGTGGCCCAGGGGCAAGGCAGCCTCAGCATTTT. It specifies CAGGPGARQPQHF.

The chain is built from TRBV5-5 and TRBJ2-3, with 8 bases fitting TRBD1. This CDR3 comprises 18 residues. V lost 4 bases to trimming and J lost 1 base; unmatched junction nucleotides: 14. The germline CDR1 and CDR2 sequences are SGHKS and YYEKEE (reference sequence). The CDR3 sequence is CASSQLITGGGGTDTQYF. In DNA form, the CDR3 reads TGTGCCAGCAGCCAACTAATAACAGGGGGAGGAGGCACAGATACGCAGTATTTT.

The CDR3 spells CASSLFVTRAETQYF. CDR3 DNA sequence: TGTGCCAGCAGTTTATTCGTGACTCGAGCGGAGACCCAGTACTTC. The chain recombines TRBV28 with TRBJ2-5; unclear D gene. Germline-derived CDR1 and CDR2 are MDHEN and SYDVKM. V was pared by 1 base and J by 5 bases, with 14 bases between. This CDR3 region has 15 residues.

V and J are TRBV7-6 and TRBJ1-6, with 9 positions matching TRBD1. Looked up from germline, CDR1 is SGHVS and CDR2 is FNYEAQ. The CDR3 extends over 15 amino acids. V dropped 4 bases and J dropped 9; count of bases not matched to a gene: 7. CDR3 region: CASSSVDRGSSPLHF. CDR3 nucleotides: TGTGCCAGCAGCTCGGTAGACAGGGGGAGTTCACCCCTCCACTTT.

The chain is built from TRBV5-1 and TRBJ2-7, with 8 bases matching TRBD2. V lost 0 bases and J lost 3; bases outside the gene matches: 8. The CDR3 covers 16 residues. CDR1 SGHRS and CDR2 YFSETQ come from the germline V gene. The CDR3 here is CASSLAKLSGGYEQYF. The CDR3 DNA reads TGCGCCAGCAGCTTGGCCAAATTGAGCGGGGGCTACGAGCAGTACTTC.

The chain uses TRBV14 and TRBJ2-3; TRBD2 might be the D (5 bases). The germline gives CDR1 SGHDN, CDR2 FVKESK. Trimming cost V 0 bases and J 1 base, with 20 bases left between them. This CDR3 comprises 19 residues. The CDR3 spells CASSQDFFWPKEGTDTQYF. In nucleotides, the CDR3 is TGTGCCAGCAGCCAAGATTTCTTTTGGCCGAAGGAGGGCACAGATACGCAGTATTTT.

The rearrangement joins TRBV28 to TRBJ2-7, with TRBD1 as a possible D gene (6 bases). Deletions cut 6 bases from V and 1 base from J, with 16 bases between. This CDR3 is built from 15 residues. Germline assignment: CDR1 MDHEN and CDR2 SYDVKM. CDR3 coding DNA: TGTGCCAGCAGCCGCCGACAGGCGAAATCCTACGAGCAGTACTTC. Translation: CASSRRQAKSYEQYF.

V is TRBV7-9 and J is TRBJ2-7; 7 bases map to TRBD2. J lost 7 bases, V lost 2 bases, and 8 bases had no gene match. Germline CDR1 is SEHNR and CDR2 is FQNEAQ (reference sequence). CDR3 length equals 14 residues. CDR3 sequence reads: CASSLSSGGEEQYF. In nucleotides, the CDR3 is TGTGCCAGCAGCTTATCTAGCGGCGGGGAGGAGCAGTACTTC.